This T cell receptor (beta chain) was found in a study of cytomegalovirus exposure and HLA in healthy donors. Looking at the study overall: Earlier sequencing of 150 million to 200 million T cells yielded under 120 million unique TCR beta sequences.

J gave up 8 bases and V 1 base, and 4 bases lay outside the gene matches. CDR1 SGHTA and CDR2 FQGNSA come from the germline V gene. The CDR3 length is 14 residues. Notes on the study in general: Most sequenced TCRs were rare (though some public TCRs occurred in many donors). Cytomegalovirus association was listed for about 160 TCR beta chains. Analysis was performed later, and it showed HLA-associated TCR beta chains to be more clonally expanded than equally common others.

The PCR had 60 Vbeta and 13 Jbeta primers. Clones were sequenced by immunoSEQ multiplex PCR, and TCRdb holds only the in-frame ones, with some missing. In the table there are 150,000 or so clones, over 70% of which are singletons. As for this clone: Its antigen remains unidentified.

The chain has TRBV7-2 and TRBJ2-1; TRBD1 aligns across 8 bases. The sample was PBMCs. This receptor was identified in a woman aged 45 to 65 in good health and CMV-seropositive. The chain's CDR3 is CASSLGTGTHEQFF. CDR3 in DNA: TGTGCCAGCAGCTTAGGGACAGGGACCCATGAGCAGTTCTTC.